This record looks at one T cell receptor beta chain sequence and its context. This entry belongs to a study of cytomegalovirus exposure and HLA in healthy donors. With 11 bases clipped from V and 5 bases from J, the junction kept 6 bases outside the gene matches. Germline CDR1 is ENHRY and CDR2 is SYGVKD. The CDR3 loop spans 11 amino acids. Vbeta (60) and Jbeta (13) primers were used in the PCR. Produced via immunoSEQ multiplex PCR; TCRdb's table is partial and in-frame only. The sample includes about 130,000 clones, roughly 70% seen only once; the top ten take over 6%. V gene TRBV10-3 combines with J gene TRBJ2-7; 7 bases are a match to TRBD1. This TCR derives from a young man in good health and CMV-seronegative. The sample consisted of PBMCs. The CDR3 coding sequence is TGTGCCGGGGGACAGTGGGACGAGCAGTACTTC. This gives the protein CAGGQWDEQYF.